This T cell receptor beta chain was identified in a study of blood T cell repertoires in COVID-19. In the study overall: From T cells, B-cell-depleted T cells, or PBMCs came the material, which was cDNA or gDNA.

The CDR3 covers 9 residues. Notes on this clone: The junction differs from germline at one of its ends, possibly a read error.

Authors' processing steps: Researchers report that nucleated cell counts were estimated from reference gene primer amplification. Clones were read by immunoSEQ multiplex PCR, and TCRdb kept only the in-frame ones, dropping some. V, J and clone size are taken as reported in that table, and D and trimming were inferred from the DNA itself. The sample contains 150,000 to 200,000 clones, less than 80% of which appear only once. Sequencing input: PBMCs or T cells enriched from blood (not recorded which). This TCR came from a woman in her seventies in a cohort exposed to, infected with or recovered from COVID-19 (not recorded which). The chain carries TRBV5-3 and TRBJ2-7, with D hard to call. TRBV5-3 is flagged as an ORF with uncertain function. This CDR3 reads CASGSPEPF. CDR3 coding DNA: TGTGCCAGTGGCTCCCCGGAGCCCTTC.